This T cell receptor beta chain was recorded in a study of cytomegalovirus exposure and HLA in healthy donors. Turning to the study itself: Earlier, 100 million to 130 million unique TCR beta sequences were recovered from some 200 million T cells by an analysis. Regarding the study as a whole: Earlier analysis yielded a pattern in which most TCR beta V segments were productive about 90% or about 30% of the time. Further analysis, carried out later, found HLA-associated TCR beta chains more clonally expanded than equally common other chains.

Trimming pared 4 bases from V and 2 bases from J, leaving 11 bases between. CDR3 size: 14 residues. Germline CDR1 KGHSH, CDR2 LQKENI. The PCR employed 60 Vbeta primers together with 13 Jbeta primers. TCRdb's copy holds only in-frame clones and misses some; the assay was immunoSEQ multiplex PCR. The repertoire holds 250,000 to 350,000 clones, with approximately 90% as singletons. On this clone: Its target is unknown.

The source material was PBMCs. The sequence derives from a man aged 35 to 55 in good health and CMV-seropositive. The chain uses TRBV18 and TRBJ1-2, with D perhaps TRBD1 (5 bases). CDR3 nucleotides: TGTGCCAGCTCACGTATGGAGGGGAACTATGGCTACACCTTC. Translated: CASSRMEGNYGYTF.